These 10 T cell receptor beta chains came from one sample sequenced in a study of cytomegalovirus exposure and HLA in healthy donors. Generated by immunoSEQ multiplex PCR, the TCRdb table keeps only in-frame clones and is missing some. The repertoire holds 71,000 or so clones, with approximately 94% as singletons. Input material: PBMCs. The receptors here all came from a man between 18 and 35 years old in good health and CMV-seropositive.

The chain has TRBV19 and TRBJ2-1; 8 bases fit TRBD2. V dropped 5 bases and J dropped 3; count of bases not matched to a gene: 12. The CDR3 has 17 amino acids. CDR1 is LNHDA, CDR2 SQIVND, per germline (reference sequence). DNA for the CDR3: TGTGCCAGTAGTGTGGAGGGACTAGTTGGTTTCTACAATGAGCAGTTCTTC. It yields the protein CASSVEGLVGFYNEQFF.

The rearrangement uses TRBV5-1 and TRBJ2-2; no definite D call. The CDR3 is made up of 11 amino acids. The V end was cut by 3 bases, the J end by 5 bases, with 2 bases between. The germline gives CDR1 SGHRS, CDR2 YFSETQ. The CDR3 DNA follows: TGCGCCAGCAGCTCGACCGGGGAGCTGTTTTTT. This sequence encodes CASSSTGELFF.

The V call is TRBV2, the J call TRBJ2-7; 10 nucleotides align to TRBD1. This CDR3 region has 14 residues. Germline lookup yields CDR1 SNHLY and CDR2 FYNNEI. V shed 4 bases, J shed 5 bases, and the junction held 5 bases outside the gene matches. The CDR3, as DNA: TGTGCCAGCAGTGTAAGGGACAGGGGTGACGAGCAGTACTTC. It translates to CASSVRDRGDEQYF.

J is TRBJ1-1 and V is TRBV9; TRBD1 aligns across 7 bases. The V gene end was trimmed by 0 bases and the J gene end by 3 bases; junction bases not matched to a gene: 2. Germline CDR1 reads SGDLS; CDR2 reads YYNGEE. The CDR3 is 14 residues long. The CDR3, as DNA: TGTGCCAGCAGCGTAGGGGACAGTTACACTGAAGCTTTCTTT. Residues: CASSVGDSYTEAFF.

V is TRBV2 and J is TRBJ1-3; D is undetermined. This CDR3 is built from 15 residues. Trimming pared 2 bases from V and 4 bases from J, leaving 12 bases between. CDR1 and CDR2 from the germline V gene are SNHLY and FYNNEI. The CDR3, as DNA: TGTGCCAGCAGTGAAAGCAGGCTCAGCGGAAACACCATATATTTT. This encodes CASSESRLSGNTIYF.

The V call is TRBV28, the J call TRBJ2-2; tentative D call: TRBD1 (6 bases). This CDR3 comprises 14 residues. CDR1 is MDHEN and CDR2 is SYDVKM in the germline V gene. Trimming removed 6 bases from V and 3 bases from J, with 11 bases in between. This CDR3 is CASRLQGYTGELFF. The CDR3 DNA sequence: TGTGCCAGCAGGCTGCAGGGGTACACCGGGGAGCTGTTTTTT.

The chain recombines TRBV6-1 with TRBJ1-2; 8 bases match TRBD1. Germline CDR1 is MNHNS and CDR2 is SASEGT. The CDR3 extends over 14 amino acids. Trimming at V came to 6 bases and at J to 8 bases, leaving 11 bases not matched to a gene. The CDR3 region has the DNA TGTGCCAGCAGCCTCGGGACAGGTGTGAGCGGCTACACCTTC. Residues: CASSLGTGVSGYTF.

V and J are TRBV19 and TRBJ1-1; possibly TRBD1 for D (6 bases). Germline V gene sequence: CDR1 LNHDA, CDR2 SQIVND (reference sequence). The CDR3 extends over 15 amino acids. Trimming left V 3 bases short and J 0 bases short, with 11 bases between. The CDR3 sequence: CASSMAGELNTEAFF. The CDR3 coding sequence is TGTGCCAGTAGTATGGCAGGGGAGCTGAACACTGAAGCTTTCTTT.

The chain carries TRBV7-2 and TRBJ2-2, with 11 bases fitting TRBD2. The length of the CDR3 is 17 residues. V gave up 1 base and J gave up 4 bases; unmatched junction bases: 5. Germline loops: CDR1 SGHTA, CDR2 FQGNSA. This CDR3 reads CASSLVAGGPGTGELFF. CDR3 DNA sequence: TGTGCCAGCAGCTTAGTAGCGGGAGGGCCGGGCACCGGGGAGCTGTTTTTT.

Here the CDR3 reads CASSFPTSGIRGTGELFF. The CDR3 region has the DNA TGCGCCAGCAGCTTCCCGACTAGCGGGATACGCGGCACCGGGGAGCTGTTTTTT. This chain connects TRBV5-1 to TRBJ2-2; 11 positions match TRBD2. Germline CDR1 and CDR2: SGHRS and YFSETQ. The ends lost 2 bases at V and 4 bases at J; junction bases unmatched: 10. This CDR3 is built from 18 residues.